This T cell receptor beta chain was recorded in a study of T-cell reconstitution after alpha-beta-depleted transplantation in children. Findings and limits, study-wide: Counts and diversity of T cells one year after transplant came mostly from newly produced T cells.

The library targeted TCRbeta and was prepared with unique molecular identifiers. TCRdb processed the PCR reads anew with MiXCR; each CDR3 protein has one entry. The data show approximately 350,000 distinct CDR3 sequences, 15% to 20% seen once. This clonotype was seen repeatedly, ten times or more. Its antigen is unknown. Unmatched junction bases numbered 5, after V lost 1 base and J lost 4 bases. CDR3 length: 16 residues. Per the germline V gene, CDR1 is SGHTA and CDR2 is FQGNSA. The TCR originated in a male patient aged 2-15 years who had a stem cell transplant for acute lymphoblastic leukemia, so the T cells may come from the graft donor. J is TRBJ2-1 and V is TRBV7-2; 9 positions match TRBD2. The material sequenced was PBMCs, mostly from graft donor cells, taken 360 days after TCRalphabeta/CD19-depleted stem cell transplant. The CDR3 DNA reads TGTGCCAGCAGCTTAGATTGGACTAGCGTTTACAATGAGCAGTTCTTC. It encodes CASSLDWTSVYNEQFF.